Listed below are T cell receptor beta chains from one sample, sequenced in a study of cytomegalovirus exposure and HLA in healthy donors. Assay used: immunoSEQ multiplex PCR; TCRdb lists only in-frame clones, some missing. The data contain approximately 100,000 clones, about a tenth of them singletons. Sequencing was performed on PBMCs. These receptor sequences come from a man in his forties or fifties in good health and CMV-seropositive. Both conserved end residues are part of each CDR3. The order of the fields is clone size, V gene, D gene, J gene, CDR3 protein, CDR3 DNA. A D gene is named only where the DNA matches it firmly. Only part of the rows carry a size: once, few, many, or a class if the clone is expanded.

>.|TRBV7-9|.|TRBJ2-7
CASTESVSSYEQYF
TGTGCCAGCACCGAATCGGTTAGCTCCTACGAGCAGTACTTC
>.|TRBV13|.|TRBJ2-7
CASSLGYRAENEQYF
TGTGCCAGCAGCTTAGGCTACAGGGCAGAAAACGAGCAGTACTTC
>.|TRBV7-8|TRBD2|TRBJ2-5
CASSEYLGGRAGAETQYF
TGTGCCAGCAGCGAGTACTTGGGGGGCAGAGCGGGAGCAGAGACCCAGTACTTC
>few|TRBV10-3|TRBD2|TRBJ2-3
CVAGGPPGDTQYF
TGTGTCGCGGGGGGACCTCCAGGGGATACGCAGTATTTT
>.|TRBV19|TRBD2|TRBJ2-5
CASSMTSHSQETQYF
TGTGCCAGTAGTATGACTAGCCACTCACAAGAGACCCAGTACTTC
>few|TRBV4-1|.|TRBJ2-7
CASSRIIAFGYEQYF
TGCGCCAGCAGCCGAATTATAGCGTTTGGCTACGAGCAGTACTTC
>.|TRBV7-7|.|TRBJ2-5
CASSGYEGGETQYF
TGTGCTAGCAGTGGGTACGAGGGTGGAGAGACCCAGTACTTC
>.|TRBV14|TRBD1|TRBJ2-2
CASSPYDRVRFGELFF
TGTGCCAGCAGCCCCTATGACAGGGTGAGATTCGGGGAGCTGTTTTTT
>.|TRBV9|TRBD2|TRBJ2-3
CASSPEAGGPDTQYF
TGTGCCAGCAGCCCCGAGGCGGGAGGGCCAGATACGCAGTATTTT
>few|TRBV28|.|TRBJ2-6
CASSILGTSGANVLTF
TGTGCCAGCAGCATACTCGGGACTTCTGGGGCCAACGTCCTGACTTTC
>.|TRBV2|TRBD2|TRBJ2-1
CASSVGTTIHEQFF
TGTGCCAGCAGTGTTGGGACTACAATCCATGAGCAGTTCTTC
>.|TRBV28|.|TRBJ2-1
CASRPDRPEDEQFF
TGTGCCAGCAGGCCGGATAGGCCCGAGGATGAGCAGTTCTTC
>.|TRBV18|.|TRBJ1-1
CASSPPPRDSTEAFF
TGTGCCAGCTCACCACCGCCCAGGGATTCCACTGAAGCTTTCTTT
>.|TRBV28|TRBD2|TRBJ2-7
CASSLGLEFYEQYF
TGTGCCAGCAGTTTAGGACTAGAATTCTACGAGCAGTACTTC
>few|TRBV2|.|TRBJ2-7
CASSGQTYEQYF
TGTGCCAGCAGCGGACAAACCTACGAGCAGTACTTC